This T cell receptor (beta chain) stems from a study of blood T cell repertoires in COVID-19. Method: immunoSEQ multiplex PCR; TCRdb's copy keeps in-frame clones and lacks some. The data show 200,000 to 250,000 clones, approximately 84% seen once. This CDR3 region has 15 residues. Unmatched junction bases numbered 3, after V lost 2 bases and J lost 4 bases. Germline V gives CDR1 MNHEY, CDR2 SMNVEV (reference sequence). The receptor was derived from a man aged 35 to 55 with acute or convalescent COVID-19. Sequencing was done on a sample of peripheral blood. The chain employs TRBV27 and TRBJ1-2; 11 bases match TRBD1. CDR3 loop: CASSLGQGATYGYTF. CDR3 bases: TGTGCCAGCAGTTTAGGACAGGGGGCGACCTATGGCTACACCTTC.